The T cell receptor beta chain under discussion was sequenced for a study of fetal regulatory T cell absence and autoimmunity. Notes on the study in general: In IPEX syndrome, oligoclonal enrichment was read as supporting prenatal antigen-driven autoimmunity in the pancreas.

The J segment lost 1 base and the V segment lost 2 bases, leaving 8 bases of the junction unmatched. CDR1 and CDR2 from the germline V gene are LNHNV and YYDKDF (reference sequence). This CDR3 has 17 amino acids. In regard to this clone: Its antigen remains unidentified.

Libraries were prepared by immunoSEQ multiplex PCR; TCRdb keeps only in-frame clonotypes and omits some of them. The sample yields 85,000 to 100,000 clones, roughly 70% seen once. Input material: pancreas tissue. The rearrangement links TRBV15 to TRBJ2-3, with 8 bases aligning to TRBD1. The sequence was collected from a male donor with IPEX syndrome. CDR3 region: CATSRSRGLLRTDTQYF. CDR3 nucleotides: TGTGCCACCAGCAGATCCAGGGGGCTCCTCCGCACAGATACGCAGTATTTT.